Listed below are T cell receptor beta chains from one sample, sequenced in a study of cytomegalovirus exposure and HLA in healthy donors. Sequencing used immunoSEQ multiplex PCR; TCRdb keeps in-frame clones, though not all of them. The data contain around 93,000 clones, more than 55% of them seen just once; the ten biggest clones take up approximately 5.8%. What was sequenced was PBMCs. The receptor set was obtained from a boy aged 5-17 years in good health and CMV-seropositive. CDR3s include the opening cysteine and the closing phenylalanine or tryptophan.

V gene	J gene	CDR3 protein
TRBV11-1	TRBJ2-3	CASIGVTDTQYF
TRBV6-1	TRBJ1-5	CASSENTGNQPQNF
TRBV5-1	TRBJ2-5	CASSRGQGGETQYF
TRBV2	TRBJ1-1	CASSQQHTEAFF
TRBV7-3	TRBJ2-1	CASSLVGGGRNEQFF
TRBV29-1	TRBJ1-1	CSVVRGWGPEAFF
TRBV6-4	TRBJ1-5	CASSDSGGWF
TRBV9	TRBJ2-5	CASSVGLADGETQYF
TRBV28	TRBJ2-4	CASSLREVGNIQYF
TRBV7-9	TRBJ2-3	CASSTPLSGVRDTQYF
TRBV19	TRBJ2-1	CASSPGTEFEQFF
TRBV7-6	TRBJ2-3	CASSSLAKGPGTDTQYF
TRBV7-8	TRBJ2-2	CASSLGSGLFAGELFF
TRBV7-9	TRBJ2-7	CASRTGSKEQYF
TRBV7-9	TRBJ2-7	CASSSAYEQYF
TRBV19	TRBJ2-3	CATNMGLSTDTQYF
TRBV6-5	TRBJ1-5	CASSYTGNNQPQHF
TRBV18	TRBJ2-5	CASSPGQQETQYF
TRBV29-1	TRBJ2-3	CSVEPGTDTQYF
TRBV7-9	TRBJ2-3	CASSLAGAPQYF
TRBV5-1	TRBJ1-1	CASSADGMNTEAFF
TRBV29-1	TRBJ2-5	CSVSHGETQYF
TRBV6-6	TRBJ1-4	CASRSGNEKLFF
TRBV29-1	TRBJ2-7	CSVEDTSYEQYF
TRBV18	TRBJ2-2	CASSPGQDFGELFF
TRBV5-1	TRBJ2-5	CASSLGTERYQETQYF
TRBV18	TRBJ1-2	CASSPQPSGGGYTF
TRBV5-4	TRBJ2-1	CASRDSGGAYGEQFF
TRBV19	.	CASSNGQSYEQYF
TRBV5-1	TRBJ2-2	CASSLAEVGELFF
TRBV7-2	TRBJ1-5	CASSSTRDNNQPQHF
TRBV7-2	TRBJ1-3	CASSVQGMAGNTIYF
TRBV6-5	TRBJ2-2	CASSYRGGELFF
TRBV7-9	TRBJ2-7	CASSSPGQFYEQYF
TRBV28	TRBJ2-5	CASRVVSGRAEETQYF
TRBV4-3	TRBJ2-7	CASSQEQALAGGSYEQYF
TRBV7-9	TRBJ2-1	CASSYTTPSYNEQFF
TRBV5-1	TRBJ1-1	CASSTGQGGTEAFF
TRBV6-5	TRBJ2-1	CASSPTGSSYNEQFF
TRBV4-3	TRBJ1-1	CASSQGGMNTEAFF
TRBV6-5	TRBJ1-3	CASSWDRGNGNTIYF
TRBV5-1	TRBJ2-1	CASSLDLAGGYNEQFF